The sample holds many counts of the clone carrying this TCR beta chain. What it binds is not known. MiXCR, applied by TCRdb to the 5' RACE reads, yields one record per CDR3 protein. The data contain more than 150,000 distinct CDR3 sequences, 15% to 20% of them singletons. This specimen comes from a study of CD8 T cells in ankylosing spondylitis. Study findings and constraints: Disease-linked clones, CD8+, were relatively rare in peripheral blood. Significant enrichment of disease-linked clones was reportedly seen in matched ankylosing spondylitis synovial fluid.

Germline-derived CDR1 and CDR2 are KGHSH and LQKENI. This CDR3 is 13 amino acids long. V was shortened by 4 bases and J by 3 bases, with 9 bases between the two germline ends. The sequence was collected from a male donor aged 5-30 years with ankylosing spondylitis or in good health (not recorded which). The chain carries TRBV18 and TRBJ1-1, with TRBD1 as a possible D gene (6 bases). Sequenced sample: blood, either unsorted or a sorted T cell fraction (not recorded which). The CDR3 DNA follows: TGTGCCAGCTCACGGACAGTTGACACTGAAGCTTTCTTT. As protein: CASSRTVDTEAFF.